In this sample, the clone carrying this T cell receptor beta chain turned up once. Using immunoSEQ multiplex PCR, the repertoire was profiled, and TCRdb retains in-frame clones only, with some absent. The sample shows 720,000 or so clones, 80% to 90% of them seen only once. The entry originates in a study of shared T cell receptors in the human thymus. Looked up from germline, CDR1 is MRHNA and CDR2 is SNTAGT. The J segment lost 3 bases and the V segment lost 5 bases, leaving 21 bases of the junction unmatched. The CDR3 runs to 19 residues. The data were also submitted as part of a second study, on human thymus T cells. That investigation notes: There were highly overlapping thymic repertoires among unrelated individuals, as related research reported.

Sequencing was carried out using thymocytes. This clonotype originated in a girl in the first two years of life with a congenital heart defect. V is TRBV6-4 and J is TRBJ1-1, with TRBD1 matching over 7 bases. In DNA form, the CDR3 reads TGTGCCAGCAGTCCGACCCCGACAGGGAAGGTTGCTGGGTACACTGAAGCTTTCTTT. Protein: CASSPTPTGKVAGYTEAFF.